Listed here are 28 T cell receptor beta chains from one sample, sequenced in a study of human T cells and chemical hapten exposure. The time point was: patch test 1, 2 weeks after DPC sensitization. Specified treatment: therapeutic diphenylcyclopropenone sensitization with weekly scalp DPC. Via MiXCR, TCRdb re-called the RACE reads, giving one row per CDR3 protein. The sample records about 15,000 distinct CDR3 sequences, around 15% being singletons. The sample consisted of whole blood, taken in connection with sensitization to the hapten diphenylcyclopropenone (DPC). These receptors all come from a young woman with alopecia areata. Some clones in this sample may be carry-over from other donors' samples.

The chain uses TRBV10-3 and TRBJ1-5; TRBD1 is a possible D gene (5 bases). Germline CDR1 and CDR2: ENHRY and SYGVKD. This CDR3 comprises 15 residues. The germline V and J ends were trimmed by 5 bases and 4 bases, with 15 bases remaining between them. Here the CDR3 reads CAISLGMGGNQPQHF. The CDR3 nucleotides are TGTGCCATCAGTCTGGGGATGGGGGGGAATCAGCCCCAGCATTTT.

This clonotype qualifies as medium-sized (0.01 to 0.1%). V gene TRBV4-3 combines with J gene TRBJ2-1, with D uncertain. Between the trimmed V and J ends, which lost 0 bases and 9 bases, there was a span of 12 bases. Germline V gives CDR1 LGHNA, CDR2 YSLEER. The CDR3 is made up of 14 amino acids. Written as DNA, the CDR3 is TGCGCCAGCAGCCAAGAAGAGTCACGGTCTGAGCAGTTCTTC. This translates into CASSQEESRSEQFF.

This clonotype came up many times. This chain links TRBV28 with TRBJ2-2; D perhaps matches TRBD1 (5 bases). CDR1 is MDHEN, CDR2 SYDVKM, per germline. Trimming removed 6 bases from V and 6 bases from J, with 17 bases in between. The CDR3 totals 15 residues. The CDR3 loop is CASRQDRKASGELFF. CDR3 DNA sequence: TGTGCCAGCAGGCAAGACAGAAAAGCCTCCGGGGAGCTGTTTTTT.

This clonotype appeared a few times. This chain connects TRBV7-2 to TRBJ2-3, with TRBD2 identical over 11 bases. The CDR3 sequence is 16 residues long. Germline V gene sequence: CDR1 SGHTA, CDR2 FQGNSA. Trimming removed 5 bases from V and 0 bases from J; junction bases left unmatched: 4. For the CDR3, the DNA is TGTGCCAGCAGCGACGGGACTAGCGGAAGCACAGATACGCAGTATTTT. It codes for CASSDGTSGSTDTQYF.

This clonotype is medium-sized in the sample. V and J are TRBV9 and TRBJ2-7; TRBD1 agrees at 7 bases. The length of the CDR3 is 14 residues. V was pared by 4 bases and J by 2 bases, with 6 bases of the junction left unmatched. Germline V gene data show CDR1 as SGDLS and CDR2 as YYNGEE. The chain's CDR3 is CASSLGTATYEQYF. The CDR3 DNA reads TGTGCCAGCAGCCTTGGGACAGCGACCTACGAGCAGTACTTC.

The genes are TRBV7-2 and TRBJ2-1; 10 bases fit TRBD2. This CDR3 comprises 18 residues. Germline V gene data show CDR1 as SGHTA and CDR2 as FQGNSA. V lost 5 bases, J lost 0 bases, and 10 bases stayed unmatched. The CDR3 loop reads CASSSTSGAKASYNEQFF. The CDR3 nucleotides read TGTGCCAGCAGCAGCACTAGCGGGGCCAAGGCCTCCTACAATGAGCAGTTCTTC.

This clonotype was seen at least ten times. The chain recombines TRBV7-3 with TRBJ2-1, with D perhaps being TRBD1 or TRBD2 (5 bases each). CDR1 SGHTA and CDR2 FQGTGA come from the germline V gene. Trimming pared 5 bases from V and 5 bases from J, leaving 13 bases between. This CDR3 is built from 14 residues. CDR3 sequence: CASSQIGTDNEQFF. The CDR3 region has the DNA TGTGCCAGCAGCCAAATCGGGACGGACAATGAGCAGTTCTTC.

This clonotype is medium-sized (0.01 to 0.1%) in the sample. This sequence joins TRBV20-1 and TRBJ1-2, with D maybe TRBD1 (6 bases). Trimming took off 0 bases at V and 2 bases at J, with 16 bases between the two ends. This CDR3 has 16 amino acids. CDR1 is DFQATT, CDR2 SNEGSKA, per germline (reference sequence). In nucleotides, the CDR3 is TGCAGTGCTAGAGATATTTCAGGGGAGGGGAACTATGGCTACACCTTC. Its protein is CSARDISGEGNYGYTF.

This clonotype was recorded a few times. The chain combines TRBV12-3 or TRBV12-4 with TRBJ1-2; 7 positions match TRBD1. V trimming: 3 bases; J trimming: 8 bases; junction bases outside the gene matches: 9. The CDR3 runs to 14 residues. The CDR3 loop reads CASSFPGQEAGYTF. Written as DNA, the CDR3 is TGTGCCAGCAGTTTCCCCGGACAGGAGGCCGGCTACACCTTC.

This clonotype has ten or more counts. V gene TRBV12-3 or TRBV12-4 combines with J gene TRBJ2-1, with D perhaps matching TRBD1 or TRBD2 (5 bases each). The V end was cut by 6 bases, the J end by 6 bases, with 24 bases between. This CDR3 has 17 residues. CDR3 region: CASSLSKPGPLGNEQFF. The CDR3 nucleotides read TGTGCCAGCAGCCTCTCGAAGCCGGGACCTTTGGGCAATGAGCAGTTCTTC.

The chain links TRBV2 to TRBJ2-3; a possible D gene is TRBD1 (8 bases). Trimming took off 6 bases at V and 9 bases at J, with 16 bases between the two ends. Germline V CDR1 and CDR2: SNHLY, FYNNEI. The CDR3 extends over 13 amino acids. The CDR3 reads CASSSDRGGTQYF. The CDR3, as DNA: TGTGCCAGCAGCTCCGACAGGGGAGGGACGCAGTATTTT.

In its sample, this clonotype ranks as medium-sized (0.01 to 0.1%). CDR3 in DNA: TGTGCCAGCTCACCACTAGGTTATGGCTACACCTTC. Amino acid sequence: CASSPLGYGYTF. The chain joins TRBV18 to TRBJ1-2; D gene unclear. The V gene's germline CDR1 is KGHSH and CDR2 LQKENI. V was shortened by 1 base and J by 5 bases, with 5 bases between the two germline ends. This CDR3 has 12 residues.

A few counts support this clonotype. The CDR3 loop reads CSAPTGPNEKLFF. CDR3 nucleotide sequence: TGCAGTGCCCCGACAGGGCCAAATGAAAAACTGTTTTTT. V and J are TRBV20-1 and TRBJ1-4, with 7 bases lining up with TRBD1. In germline, CDR1 is DFQATT, CDR2 SNEGSKA (reference sequence). This CDR3 comprises 13 residues. After removal of 6 bases from V and 5 bases from J, the junction contained 6 bases not matched to a gene.

As to this clonotype: A read error may be the cause here, since a much bigger clone is one base away. The chain uses TRBV5-1 and TRBJ1-1, with 7 bases matching TRBD1. The CDR3 has 12 residues. Trimming at V came to 3 bases and at J to 12 bases, leaving 8 bases not matched to a gene. CDR1 and CDR2 (germline): SGHRS, YFSETQ. The DNA of the CDR3 is TGCGCCAGCAGCTCGGACAGGCGGCGAACTTTCTTT. Protein product: CASSSDRRRTFF.

This clonotype occurred many times. The chain combines TRBV5-5 with TRBJ2-2; 14 bases align to TRBD2. V trimming: 9 bases; J trimming: 3 bases; junction bases outside the gene matches: 4. The germline V gene has CDR1 SGHKS and CDR2 YYEKEE (reference sequence). This CDR3 contains 15 residues. The CDR3, as DNA: TGTGCCACTAGACTAGCGGGAGGGTACACCGGGGAGCTGTTTTTT. Amino acids: CATRLAGGYTGELFF.

This clonotype has a count of ten or more. This chain links TRBV7-9 with TRBJ1-5; TRBD1 aligns across 8 bases. CDR1 is SEHNR and CDR2 is FQNEAQ in the germline V gene (reference sequence). The CDR3 runs 16 residues. V lost 3 bases to trimming and J lost 9 bases; unmatched junction nucleotides: 13. The CDR3 bases are TGTGCCAGCAGCTTGGAGACAGGGGTAGGTTCTCGGCCCCAGCATTTT. Residues: CASSLETGVGSRPQHF.

This chain uses TRBV7-9 with TRBJ1-1; unclear D gene. The CDR3 spans 11 residues. Per the germline V gene, CDR1 is SEHNR and CDR2 is FQNEAQ (reference sequence). Trimming took 3 bases from V and 4 from J, leaving 3 bases between them. CDR3 sequence (DNA): TGTGCCAGCAGCTTCAGCACTGAAGCTTTCTTT. Protein sequence: CASSFSTEAFF. The entire variable domain, with the rest obtained from reference TRBV7-9 and TRBJ1-1, is as follows: DTGVSQNPRHKITKRGQNVTFRCDPISEHNRLYWYRQTLGQGPEFLTYFQNEAQLEKSRLLSDRFSAERPKGSFSTLEIQRTEQGDSAMYLCASSFSTEAFFGQGTRLTVV.

The sample holds many counts of this clonotype. The chain uses TRBV20-1 and TRBJ1-4, with TRBD1 matching over 7 bases. The CDR3 consists of 16 residues. V lost 0 bases and J lost 0; bases outside the gene matches: 4. Germline CDR1 is DFQATT and CDR2 is SNEGSKA (reference sequence). Here the CDR3 DNA reads TGCAGTGCTAGAGACCGCGACAGGGCAACTAATGAAAAACTGTTTTTT. Translation: CSARDRDRATNEKLFF.

This clonotype is deemed medium-sized. CDR3 amino acids: CSAPRAGGTYNEQFF. The CDR3 DNA is TGCAGTGCTCCCCGAGCGGGGGGCACCTACAATGAGCAGTTCTTC. The chain has TRBV20-1 and TRBJ2-1; 9 bases fit TRBD2. This CDR3 has 15 residues. After removal of 5 bases from V and 2 bases from J, the junction contained 7 bases not matched to a gene. Germline CDR1 is DFQATT and CDR2 is SNEGSKA (reference sequence).

This clonotype was observed at least ten times. This sequence joins TRBV20-1 and TRBJ2-4; D might be TRBD2 (5 bases). The germline V and J ends were trimmed by 0 bases and 5 bases, with 17 bases remaining between them. The length of the CDR3 is 16 residues. In germline, CDR1 is DFQATT, CDR2 SNEGSKA (reference sequence). The CDR3 protein is CSARDVVAGIQNIQYF. DNA for the CDR3: TGCAGTGCTAGAGATGTCGTGGCGGGTATACAAAACATTCAGTACTTC.

This clonotype is labeled medium-sized. The chain links TRBV7-8 to TRBJ1-3; D unclear. Germline V lookup: CDR1 SGHVS, CDR2 FQNEAQ. V lost 0 bases, J lost 4 bases, and 4 bases lay in between. The CDR3 consists of 13 residues. The CDR3 DNA sequence: TGTGCCAGCAGCTTAGCTAGAGGAAACACCATATATTTT. Translating it yields CASSLARGNTIYF.

V and J are TRBV19 and TRBJ1-2, with D possibly TRBD1 on 5 matching bases. V shed 3 bases and J shed 4 bases, with 15 bases lying between them. The CDR3 has 15 amino acids. The V gene's germline CDR1 is LNHDA and CDR2 SQIVND (reference sequence). CDR3: CASSMVQGSIYGYTF. CDR3 DNA: TGTGCCAGTAGTATGGTCCAGGGTTCCATCTATGGCTACACCTTC.

This clonotype is judged medium-sized. The J gene is TRBJ2-1, the V gene TRBV11-2; D might be TRBD1 (6 bases). Trimming shortened V by 4 bases and J by 3 bases, and 10 bases separated the two germline ends. Germline-derived CDR1 and CDR2 are SGHAT and FQNNGV. CDR3 length equals 14 residues. Here the CDR3 DNA reads TGTGCCAGCAGCTCCCAGGGGATCTACAATGAGCAGTTCTTC. Translating gives CASSSQGIYNEQFF. Variable domain in full (rest from reference TRBV11-2 and TRBJ2-1): EAGVAQSPRYKIIEKRQSVAFWCNPISGHATLYWYQQILGQGPKLLIQFQNNGVVDDSQLPKDRFSAERLKGVDSTLKIQPAKLEDSAVYLCASSSQGIYNEQFFGPGTRLTVL.

This clonotype was detected many times. As DNA, the CDR3 is TGTGCCAGCAACCCTTTGGAGACCCAGTACTTC. Translated, it gives CASNPLETQYF. This sequence joins TRBV2 and TRBJ2-5, with D unresolved. CDR1 is SNHLY, CDR2 FYNNEI, per germline. V was cut by 7 bases and J by 5 bases, with 8 bases left in between. The CDR3 is made up of 11 amino acids. Variable domain in full (rest from reference TRBV2 and TRBJ2-5): EPEVTQTPSHQVTQMGQEVILRCVPISNHLYFYWYRQILGQKVEFLVSFYNNEISEKSEIFDDQFSVERPDGSNFTLKIRSTKLEDSAMYFCASNPLETQYFGPGTRLLVL.

The chain employs TRBV20-1 and TRBJ1-2, with D maybe TRBD1 (6 bases). Germline V gene lookup returns CDR1 DFQATT and CDR2 SNEGSKA (reference sequence). V was shortened by 0 bases and J by 5 bases, with 13 bases between the two germline ends. The length of the CDR3 is 14 residues. In DNA form, the CDR3 reads TGCAGTGCTAGAGAGCTCGGGGGCTGGTATGGCTACACCTTC. Encoded protein: CSARELGGWYGYTF.

This clonotype showed up many times. The J gene is TRBJ2-3, the V gene TRBV27; the match to TRBD2 covers 8 bases. The CDR3 contains 15 residues. Germline CDR1 is MNHEY and CDR2 is SMNVEV (reference sequence). V trimming: 2 bases; J trimming: 4 bases; junction bases outside the gene matches: 5. CDR3 region: CASSLIRGGADTQYF. As DNA, the CDR3 is TGTGCCAGCAGTTTAATCCGGGGGGGCGCAGATACGCAGTATTTT.

This clonotype is medium-sized by share. DNA of the CDR3: TGTGCCAGCAGCCAAGATCTAATATTTGGGGCGCCTGGGAACACTGAAGCTTTCTTT. This gives the protein CASSQDLIFGAPGNTEAFF. The chain employs TRBV3-1 and TRBJ1-1, with a possible D match to TRBD1 (5 bases). CDR3 length: 19 amino acids. V was clipped by 0 bases and J by 1 base, with 21 bases between them. Germline V gene sequence: CDR1 LGHDT, CDR2 YNNKEL (reference sequence).

The chain carries TRBV10-3 and TRBJ2-3, with 7 positions matching TRBD1. Germline trimming cut 5 bases from V and 4 bases from J; bases unmatched to any gene: 3. CDR3 size: 13 residues. Germline CDR1 ENHRY, CDR2 SYGVKD. The CDR3 sequence is CAISSQGSDTQYF. DNA of the CDR3: TGTGCCATCAGTTCACAGGGGTCAGATACGCAGTATTTT.